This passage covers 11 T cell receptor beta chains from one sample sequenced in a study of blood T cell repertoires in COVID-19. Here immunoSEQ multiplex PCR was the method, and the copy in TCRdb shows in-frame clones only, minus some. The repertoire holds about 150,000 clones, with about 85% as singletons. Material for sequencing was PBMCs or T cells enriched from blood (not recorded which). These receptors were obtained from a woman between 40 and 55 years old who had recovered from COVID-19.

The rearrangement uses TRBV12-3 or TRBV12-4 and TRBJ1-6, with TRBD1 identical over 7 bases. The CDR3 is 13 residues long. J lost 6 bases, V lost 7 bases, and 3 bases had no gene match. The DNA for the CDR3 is TGTGCCAGCAACGACAGGGCTAATTCACCCCTCCACTTT. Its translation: CASNDRANSPLHF.

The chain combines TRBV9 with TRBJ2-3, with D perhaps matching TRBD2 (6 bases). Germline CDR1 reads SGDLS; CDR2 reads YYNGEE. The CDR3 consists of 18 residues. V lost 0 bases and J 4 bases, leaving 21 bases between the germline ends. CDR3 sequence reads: CASSVEQEALADSDTQYF. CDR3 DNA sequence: TGTGCCAGCAGCGTAGAACAGGAGGCTTTAGCGGACTCAGATACGCAGTATTTT.

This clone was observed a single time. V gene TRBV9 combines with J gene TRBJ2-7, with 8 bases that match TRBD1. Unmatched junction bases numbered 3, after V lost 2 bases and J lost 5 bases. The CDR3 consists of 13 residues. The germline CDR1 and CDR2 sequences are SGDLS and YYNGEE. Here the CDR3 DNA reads TGTGCCAGCAGCGTCAGGGGGCTCGACGAGCAGTACTTC. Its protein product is CASSVRGLDEQYF.

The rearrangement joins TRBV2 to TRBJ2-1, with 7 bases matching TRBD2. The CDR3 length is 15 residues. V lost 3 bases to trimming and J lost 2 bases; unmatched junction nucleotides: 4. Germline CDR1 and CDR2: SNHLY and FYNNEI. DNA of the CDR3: TGTGCCAGCAGTGAGCAGGGACTAACCTACAATGAGCAGTTCTTC. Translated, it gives CASSEQGLTYNEQFF.

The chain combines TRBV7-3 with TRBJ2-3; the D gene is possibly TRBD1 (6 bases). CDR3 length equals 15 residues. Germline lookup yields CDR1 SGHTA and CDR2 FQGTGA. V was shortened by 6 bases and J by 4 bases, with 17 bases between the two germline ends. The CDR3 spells CASSRGQIVPDTQYF. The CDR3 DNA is TGTGCCAGCAGTCGCGGACAGATCGTACCAGATACGCAGTATTTT.

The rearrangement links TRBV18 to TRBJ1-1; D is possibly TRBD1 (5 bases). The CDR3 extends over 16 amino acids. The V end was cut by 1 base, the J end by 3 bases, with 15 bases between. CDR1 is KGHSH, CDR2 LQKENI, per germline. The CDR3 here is CASSPRTQGLDTEAFF. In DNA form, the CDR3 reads TGTGCCAGCTCACCACGTACTCAGGGACTCGACACTGAAGCTTTCTTT.

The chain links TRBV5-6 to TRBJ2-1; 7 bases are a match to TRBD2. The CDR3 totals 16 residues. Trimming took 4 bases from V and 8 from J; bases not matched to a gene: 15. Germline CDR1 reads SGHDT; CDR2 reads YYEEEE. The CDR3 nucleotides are TGTGCCAGCAGCGGGGGACTACTAAAGATTTTGGATGAGCAGTTCTTC. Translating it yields CASSGGLLKILDEQFF.

The CDR3, as DNA: TGTGCCAGCAGTGAATATTGGGCTGCGAGCAATCAGCCCCAGCATTTT. Protein product: CASSEYWAASNQPQHF. The chain is built from TRBV6-1 and TRBJ1-5; D is ambiguous. The germline CDR1 and CDR2 sequences are MNHNS and SASEGT. V shed 2 bases and J shed 1 base, with 12 bases lying between them. The CDR3 consists of 16 residues.

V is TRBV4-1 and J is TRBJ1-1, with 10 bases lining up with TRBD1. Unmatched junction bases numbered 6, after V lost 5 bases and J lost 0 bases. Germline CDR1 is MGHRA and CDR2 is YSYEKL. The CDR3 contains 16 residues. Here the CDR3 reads CASSSGTGAMNTEAFF. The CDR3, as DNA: TGCGCCAGCAGCTCCGGGACAGGGGCCATGAACACTGAAGCTTTCTTT.

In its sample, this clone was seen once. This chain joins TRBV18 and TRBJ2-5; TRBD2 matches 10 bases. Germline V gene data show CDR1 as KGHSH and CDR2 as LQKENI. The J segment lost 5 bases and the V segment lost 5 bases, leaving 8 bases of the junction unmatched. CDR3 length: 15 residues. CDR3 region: CASSVLAGIGETQYF. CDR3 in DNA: TGTGCCAGCTCAGTACTAGCGGGGATCGGCGAGACCCAGTACTTC.

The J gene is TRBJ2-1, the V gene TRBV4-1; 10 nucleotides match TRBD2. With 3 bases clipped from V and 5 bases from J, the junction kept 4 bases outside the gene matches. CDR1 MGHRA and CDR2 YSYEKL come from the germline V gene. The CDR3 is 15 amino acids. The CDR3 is CASSQWGLANNEQFF. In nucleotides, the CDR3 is TGCGCCAGCAGCCAGTGGGGACTAGCGAACAATGAGCAGTTCTTC.